Below are 6 T cell receptor beta chains sequenced from a single sample in a study of T cell changes during pregnancy in multiple sclerosis. The method was immunoSEQ multiplex PCR; TCRdb's version includes in-frame clones alone and lacks a portion of them. This sample has over 20,000 clones, with roughly nine tenths found just once. The sample consisted of CD4+ T cells from peripheral blood mononuclear cells, taken in the third trimester of pregnancy. Receptor source: a female donor in good health, enrolled as a control in a pregnancy study.

The J gene is TRBJ2-1, the V gene TRBV7-2; D call uncertain. Deletions cut 1 base from V and 9 bases from J, with 10 bases between. Germline loops: CDR1 SGHTA, CDR2 FQGNSA. The CDR3 spans 13 residues. As DNA, the CDR3 is TGTGCCAGCAGCTTAGACTATCTGGGTGAGCAGTTCTTC. Encoded protein: CASSLDYLGEQFF. The full variable domain, in which reference TRBV7-2 and TRBJ2-1 provide the parts outside the CDR3, is GAGVSQSPSNKVTEKGKDVELRCDPISGHTALYWYRQSLGQGLEFLIYFQGNSAPDKSGLPSDRFSAERTGGSVSTLTIQRTQQEDSAVYLCASSLDYLGEQFFGPGTRLTVL.

The V and J genes are TRBV29-1 and TRBJ1-1; 8 positions agree with TRBD1. The germline V gene encodes CDR1 SQVTM and CDR2 ANQGSEA. The CDR3 covers 14 residues. Trimming cost V 7 bases and J 5 bases; bases outside gene matches: 12. The CDR3 spells CSATRTYRGTEAFF. CDR3 nucleotide sequence: TGCAGCGCCACGAGGACCTACAGGGGGACTGAAGCTTTCTTT.

This clone was seen only once. The gene calls are TRBV10-3 and TRBJ2-3, with 9 bases aligning to TRBD2. Germline V lookup: CDR1 ENHRY, CDR2 SYGVKD. The V segment lost 6 bases and the J segment 5 bases; nucleotides outside the gene matches: 6. This CDR3 has 14 amino acids. The CDR3 sequence is CAIRGGRGGDTQYF. In DNA form, the CDR3 reads TGTGCCATCAGAGGCGGGAGGGGTGGAGATACGCAGTATTTT.

The chain links TRBV6-1 to TRBJ2-5; TRBD2 matches 10 bases. V shed 2 bases, J shed 5 bases, and the junction held 11 bases outside the gene matches. The CDR3 spans 17 residues. CDR1 and CDR2 from the germline V gene are MNHNS and SASEGT. The CDR3 region has the DNA TGTGCCAGCAGTGAACTCGCAGCGGGAGGGCCCGGGGAGACCCAGTACTTC. Translation: CASSELAAGGPGETQYF.

This chain joins TRBV10-3 and TRBJ2-5; 7 nucleotides line up with TRBD1. The CDR3 has 15 residues. Germline V lookup: CDR1 ENHRY, CDR2 SYGVKD. The trim removed 3 bases at V and 1 base at J, leaving 5 bases unmatched. The CDR3 here is CAISESRDSQETQYF. In nucleotides, the CDR3 is TGTGCCATCAGTGAATCCCGGGACAGCCAAGAGACCCAGTACTTC.

V usage is TRBV2 and J usage is TRBJ2-1, with TRBD2 matching 11 bases. The CDR3 extends over 16 amino acids. Trimming cost V 6 bases and J 5 bases; bases outside gene matches: 9. The germline gives CDR1 SNHLY, CDR2 FYNNEI. CDR3 coding DNA: TGTGCCAGCAGCCTGCTTAGCGGGAGGGGCGACAATGAGCAGTTCTTC. It specifies CASSLLSGRGDNEQFF. Full variable domain (missing parts from reference TRBV2 and TRBJ2-1): EPEVTQTPSHQVTQMGQEVILRCVPISNHLYFYWYRQILGQKVEFLVSFYNNEISEKSEIFDDQFSVERPDGSNFTLKIRSTKLEDSAMYFCASSLLSGRGDNEQFFGPGTRLTVL.